This TCR beta chain was documented in a study of siplizumab effects on memory and regulatory T cells. Assays covered roughly 90,000 TCR templates per sample. The assay was immunoSEQ multiplex PCR, and TCRdb's table has in-frame clones only and misses some. There are 100,000 or so clones in the sample; more than 90% occur only once, and 2.5% to 3% lies in the top ten. Between the trimmed V and J ends, which lost 5 bases and 4 bases, there was a span of 20 bases. Germline assignment: CDR1 SGHTA and CDR2 FQGTGA. CDR3 length: 16 amino acids. This clone was observed a single time. The chain is built from TRBV7-3 and TRBJ2-5, with D possibly matching TRBD2 (5 bases). Material: CD4+ T cells sorted from blood. The receptor was derived from a human donor in good health. Some clones in this sample may be carry-over from other donors' samples. The CDR3 sequence: CASSPLPSRSAETQYF. CDR3 nucleotide sequence: TGTGCCAGCAGCCCTCTTCCATCGCGTAGCGCAGAGACCCAGTACTTC.